This TCR beta chain was recovered during a study of blood T cell repertoires in COVID-19. About the study: From T cells, B-cell-depleted T cells, or PBMCs came the material, which was cDNA or gDNA.

Germline loops: CDR1 LGHDT, CDR2 YNNKEL (reference sequence). Trimming pared 3 bases from V and 3 bases from J, leaving 11 bases between. The CDR3 has 15 residues. Clones were read by immunoSEQ multiplex PCR, and TCRdb kept only the in-frame ones, dropping some. The data show approximately 260,000 clones, with 75% to 90% seen just once and 3% to 4% held by the top ten. Assignments of participants to cohorts depended upon their own reported clinical history. This clone has only a few counts. The sequenced sample consisted of PBMCs or T cells enriched from blood (not recorded which). The rearrangement links TRBV3-1 (or the pseudogene TRBV3-2) to TRBJ1-4, with a possible D match to TRBD1 (5 bases). The sequence came from a middle-aged woman with acute COVID-19. This chain's CDR3 is CASSHRDRANEKLFF. CDR3 nucleotides: TGTGCCAGCAGCCACAGGGATCGCGCTAATGAAAAACTGTTTTTT.